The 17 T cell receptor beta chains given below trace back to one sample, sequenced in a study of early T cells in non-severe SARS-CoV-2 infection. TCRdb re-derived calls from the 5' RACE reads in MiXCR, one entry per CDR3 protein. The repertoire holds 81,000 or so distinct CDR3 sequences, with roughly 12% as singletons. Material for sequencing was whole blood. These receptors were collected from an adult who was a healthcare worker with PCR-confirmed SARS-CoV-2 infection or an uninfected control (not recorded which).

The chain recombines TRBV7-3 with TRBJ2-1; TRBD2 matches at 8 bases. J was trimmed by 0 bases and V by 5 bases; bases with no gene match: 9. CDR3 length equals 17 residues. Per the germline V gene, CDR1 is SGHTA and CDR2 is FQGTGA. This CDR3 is CASSPREGGTSYNEQFF. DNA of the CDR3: TGTGCCAGCAGCCCCCGGGAGGGCGGGACCTCCTACAATGAGCAGTTCTTC.

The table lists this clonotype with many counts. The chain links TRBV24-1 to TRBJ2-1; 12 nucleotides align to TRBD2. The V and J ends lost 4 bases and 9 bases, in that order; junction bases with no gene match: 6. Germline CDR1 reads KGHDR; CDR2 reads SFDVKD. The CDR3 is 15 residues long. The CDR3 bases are TGTGCCACCAGTGAAACGACTAGCGGGAGAGCTGAGCAGTTCTTC. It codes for CATSETTSGRAEQFF.

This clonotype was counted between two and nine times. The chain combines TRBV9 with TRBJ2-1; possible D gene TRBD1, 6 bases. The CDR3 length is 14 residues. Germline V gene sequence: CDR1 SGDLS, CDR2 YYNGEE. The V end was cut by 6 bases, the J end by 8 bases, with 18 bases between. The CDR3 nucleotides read TGTGCCAGCACTCCGGGCGACAGGACCCATGAGCAGTTCTTC. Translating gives CASTPGDRTHEQFF.

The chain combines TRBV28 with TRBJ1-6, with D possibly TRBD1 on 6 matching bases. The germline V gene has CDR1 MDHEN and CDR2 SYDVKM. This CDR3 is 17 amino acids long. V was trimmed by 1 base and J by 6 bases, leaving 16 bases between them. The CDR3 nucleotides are TGTGCCAGCAGTTTATATGGTGCGGGGGCAGGTAATTCACCCCTCCACTTT. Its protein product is CASSLYGAGAGNSPLHF.

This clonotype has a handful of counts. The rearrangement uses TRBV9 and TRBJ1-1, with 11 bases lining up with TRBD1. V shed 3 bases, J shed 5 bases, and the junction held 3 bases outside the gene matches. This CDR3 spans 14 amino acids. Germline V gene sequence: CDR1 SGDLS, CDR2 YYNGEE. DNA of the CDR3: TGTGCCAGCAGCGGGGGGACAGGGGGTACTGAAGCTTTCTTT. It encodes CASSGGTGGTEAFF.

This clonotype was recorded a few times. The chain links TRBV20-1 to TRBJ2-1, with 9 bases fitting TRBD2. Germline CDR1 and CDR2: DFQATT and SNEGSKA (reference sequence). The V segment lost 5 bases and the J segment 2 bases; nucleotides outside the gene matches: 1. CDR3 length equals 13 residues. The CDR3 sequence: CSALAGAYNEQFF. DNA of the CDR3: TGCAGTGCTTTAGCGGGAGCCTACAATGAGCAGTTCTTC.

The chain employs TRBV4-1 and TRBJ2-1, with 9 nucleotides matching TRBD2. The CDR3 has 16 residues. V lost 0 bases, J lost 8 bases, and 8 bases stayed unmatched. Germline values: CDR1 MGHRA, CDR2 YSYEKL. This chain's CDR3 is CASSQEGGRAADEQFF. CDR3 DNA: TGCGCCAGCAGCCAAGAGGGCGGGAGGGCTGCAGATGAGCAGTTCTTC.

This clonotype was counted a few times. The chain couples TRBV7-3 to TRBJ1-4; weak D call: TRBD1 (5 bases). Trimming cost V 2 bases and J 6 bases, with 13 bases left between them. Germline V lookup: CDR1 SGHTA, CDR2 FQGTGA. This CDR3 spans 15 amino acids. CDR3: CASSLGAQDDEKLFF. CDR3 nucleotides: TGTGCCAGCAGCTTAGGGGCACAGGACGATGAAAAACTGTTTTTT.

Written as DNA, the CDR3 is TGTGCCAGCAGTTCCGGGACCATGAATGAAAAACTGTTTTTT. It codes for CASSSGTMNEKLFF. V usage is TRBV28 and J usage is TRBJ1-4; D is possibly TRBD1 (5 bases). Germline CDR1 and CDR2: MDHEN and SYDVKM. V lost 4 bases and J 5 bases, leaving 11 bases between the germline ends. The CDR3 extends over 14 amino acids.

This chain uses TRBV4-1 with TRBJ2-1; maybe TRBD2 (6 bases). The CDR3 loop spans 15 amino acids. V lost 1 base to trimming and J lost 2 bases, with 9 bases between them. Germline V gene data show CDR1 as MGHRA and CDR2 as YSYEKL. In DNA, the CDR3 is TGCGCCAGCAGCCAAGTCGGACTACCCTACAATGAGCAGTTCTTC. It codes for CASSQVGLPYNEQFF.

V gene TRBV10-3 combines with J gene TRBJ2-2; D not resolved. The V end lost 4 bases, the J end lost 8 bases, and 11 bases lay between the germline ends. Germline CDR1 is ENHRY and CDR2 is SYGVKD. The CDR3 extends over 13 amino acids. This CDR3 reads CAISGQDVGELFF. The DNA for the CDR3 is TGTGCCATCAGTGGACAAGACGTTGGGGAGCTGTTTTTT.

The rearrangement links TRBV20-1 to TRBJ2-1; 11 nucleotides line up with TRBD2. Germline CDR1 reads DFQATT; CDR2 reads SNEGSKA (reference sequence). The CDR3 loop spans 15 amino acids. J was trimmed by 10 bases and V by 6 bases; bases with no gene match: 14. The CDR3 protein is CSAHSGRGGGSEQFF. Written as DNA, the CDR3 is TGCAGTGCCCATAGCGGGAGGGGAGGGGGTTCGGAGCAGTTCTTC.

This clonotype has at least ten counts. This CDR3 reads CASSPPVGRTDNEQFF. As DNA, the CDR3 is TGTGCCAGCTCACCACCGGTGGGAAGGACCGACAATGAGCAGTTCTTC. The chain combines TRBV18 with TRBJ2-1; unclear D gene. The V gene lost 0 bases and the J gene lost 5 bases, with 14 bases spanning the gap. Germline lookup yields CDR1 KGHSH and CDR2 LQKENI. This CDR3 region has 16 residues.

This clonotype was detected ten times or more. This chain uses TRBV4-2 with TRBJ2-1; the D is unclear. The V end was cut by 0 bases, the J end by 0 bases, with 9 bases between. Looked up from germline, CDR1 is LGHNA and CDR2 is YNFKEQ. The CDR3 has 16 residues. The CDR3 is CASSQDFLFSYNEQFF. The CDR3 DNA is TGTGCCAGCAGCCAAGATTTCCTATTCTCCTACAATGAGCAGTTCTTC.

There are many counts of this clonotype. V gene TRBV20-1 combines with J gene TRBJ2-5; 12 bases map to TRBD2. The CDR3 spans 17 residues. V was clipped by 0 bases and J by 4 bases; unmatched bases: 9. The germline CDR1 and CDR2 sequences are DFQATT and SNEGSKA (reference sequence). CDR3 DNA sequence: TGCAGTGCTAGAGAGGCCATACTAGCGGGAGGCGGAGAGACCCAGTACTTC. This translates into CSAREAILAGGGETQYF.

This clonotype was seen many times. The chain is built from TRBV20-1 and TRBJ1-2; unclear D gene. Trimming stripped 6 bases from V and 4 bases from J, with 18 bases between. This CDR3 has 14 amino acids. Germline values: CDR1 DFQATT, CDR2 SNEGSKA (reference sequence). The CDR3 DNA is TGCAGTGCCAACCCAAAGGGCCTGATCTATGGCTACACCTTC. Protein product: CSANPKGLIYGYTF.

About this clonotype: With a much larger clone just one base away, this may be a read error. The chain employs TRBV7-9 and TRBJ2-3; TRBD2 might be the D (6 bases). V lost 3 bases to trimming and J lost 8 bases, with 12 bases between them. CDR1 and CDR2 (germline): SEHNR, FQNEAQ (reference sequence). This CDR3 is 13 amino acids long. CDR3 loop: CASSLWEAGTQYF. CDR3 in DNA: TGTGCCAGCAGCTTGTGGGAGGCAGGTACGCAGTATTTT.